This T cell receptor beta chain was captured in a study of PD-1 blockade in classical Hodgkin lymphoma. About this clone itself: Its antigen is not identified.

Profiled with immunoSEQ multiplex PCR; TCRdb holds only in-frame clones, not every one. In the table there are about 43,000 clones, around three quarters of which are singletons. Findings and limits, study-wide: TCR diversity in CD4+, not CD8+, cells rose significantly by C4D1. Complete responders started with a diversity level that resembled newly diagnosed patients at baseline. Reported baseline diversity: healthy donors highest, relapsed/refractory patients lowest.

Each of the patients experienced relapse following autologous stem cell transplantation, and their brentuximab vedotin exposure differed. The sample here was peripheral blood mononuclear cells (PBMCs), taken before the second cycle of nivolumab. The receptor's source is a human donor with classical Hodgkin lymphoma.

The CDR3 coding sequence is TGTGCCAGCAGCTTAGACGCAGGGGCTGGGGAAAAACTGTTTTTT. Protein product: CASSLDAGAGEKLFF. This chain uses TRBV7-9 with TRBJ1-4; perhaps TRBD1 as D (6 bases). V was trimmed by 1 base and J by 8 bases, leaving 14 bases between them. CDR3 size: 15 residues. Germline lookup yields CDR1 SEHNR and CDR2 FQNEAQ (reference sequence). The variable domain in full, completed from reference TRBV7-9 and TRBJ1-4, reads DTGVSQNPRHKITKRGQNVTFRCDPISEHNRLYWYRQTLGQGPEFLTYFQNEAQLEKSRLLSDRFSAERPKGSFSTLEIQRTEQGDSAMYLCASSLDAGAGEKLFFGSGTQLSVL.